Included here is one T cell receptor (beta chain) sequence, with context. The antigen is not known. This record belongs to a study of shared clonotypes between healthy human individuals. The study, taken as a whole, reports: The sampled material consisted only of blood, and tissue repertoires are likely to differ. When naive CD4 clonotypes were compared across a few donors, 4% to 6.5% were shared.

V lost 6 bases to trimming and J lost 2 bases, with 16 bases between them. The CDR3 covers 15 residues. Germline V lookup: CDR1 ENHRY, CDR2 SYGVKD. Generated by immunoSEQ multiplex PCR, the TCRdb table keeps only in-frame clones and is missing some. The table lists around 2.1 million clones, 95% of them singletons, with about 0.13% in the top ten. The sample consisted of naive CD4+ T cells sorted from blood. Specified subset: CD45RA+ positively selected. The rearrangement uses TRBV10-3 and TRBJ1-2; D gene uncertain. The TCR comes from a man between 18 and 29 years old in good health. The CDR3 reads CAISGRSDANYGYTF. For the CDR3, the DNA is TGTGCCATCAGCGGACGGAGCGATGCCAACTATGGCTACACCTTC.